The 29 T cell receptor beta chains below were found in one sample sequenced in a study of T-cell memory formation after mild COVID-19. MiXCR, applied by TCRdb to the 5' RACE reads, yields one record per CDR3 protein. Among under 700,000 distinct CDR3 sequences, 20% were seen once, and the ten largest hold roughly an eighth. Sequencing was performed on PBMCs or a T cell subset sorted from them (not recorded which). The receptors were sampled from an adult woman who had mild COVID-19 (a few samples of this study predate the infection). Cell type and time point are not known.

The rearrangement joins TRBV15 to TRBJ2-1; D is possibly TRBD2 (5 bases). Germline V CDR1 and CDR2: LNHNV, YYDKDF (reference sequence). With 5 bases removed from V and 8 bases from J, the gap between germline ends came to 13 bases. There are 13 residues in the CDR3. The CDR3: CATSLGSVDEQFF. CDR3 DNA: TGTGCCACCAGCTTGGGTAGCGTGGATGAGCAGTTCTTC.

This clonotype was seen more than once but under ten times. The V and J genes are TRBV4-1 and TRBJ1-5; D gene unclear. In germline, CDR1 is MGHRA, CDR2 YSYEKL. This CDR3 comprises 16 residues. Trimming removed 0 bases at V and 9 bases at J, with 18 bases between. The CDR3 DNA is TGCGCCAGCAGCCAAGATCCCGGGCCTCTCAGTCCGCCCCAGCATTTT. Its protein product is CASSQDPGPLSPPQHF.

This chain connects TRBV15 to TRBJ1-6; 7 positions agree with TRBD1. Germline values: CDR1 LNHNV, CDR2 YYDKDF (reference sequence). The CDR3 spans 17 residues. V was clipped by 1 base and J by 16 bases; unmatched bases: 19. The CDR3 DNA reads TGTGCCACCAGCAGAGCCAGGGACAGCCACCCCGAGCCAAGACTCCACTTT. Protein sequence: CATSRARDSHPEPRLHF. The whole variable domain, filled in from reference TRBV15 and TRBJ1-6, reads DAMVIQNPRYQVTQFGKPVTLSCSQTLNHNVMYWYQQKSSQAPKLLFHYYDKDFNNEADTPDNFQSRRPNTSFCFLDIRSPGLGDTAMYLCATSRARDSHPEPRLHFGNGTRLTVT.

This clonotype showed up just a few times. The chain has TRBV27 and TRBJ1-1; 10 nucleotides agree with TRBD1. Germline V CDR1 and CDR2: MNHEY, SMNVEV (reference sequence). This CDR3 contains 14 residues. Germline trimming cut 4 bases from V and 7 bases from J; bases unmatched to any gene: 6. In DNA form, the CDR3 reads TGTGCCAGCAGTTCCTCGGGACAGGGGATTGAAGCTTTCTTT. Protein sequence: CASSSSGQGIEAFF.

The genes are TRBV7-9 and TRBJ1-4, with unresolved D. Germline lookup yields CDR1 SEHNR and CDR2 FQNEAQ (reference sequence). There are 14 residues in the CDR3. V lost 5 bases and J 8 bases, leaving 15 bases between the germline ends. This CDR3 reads CASSRAGSAEKLFF. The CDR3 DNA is TGTGCCAGCAGCAGAGCAGGCTCGGCCGAAAAACTGTTTTTT.

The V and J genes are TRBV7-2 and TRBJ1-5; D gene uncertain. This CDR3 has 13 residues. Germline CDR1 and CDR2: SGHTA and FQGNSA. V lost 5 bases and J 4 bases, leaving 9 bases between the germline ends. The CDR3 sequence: CASSPRFNQPQHF. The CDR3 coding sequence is TGTGCCAGCAGCCCGAGATTTAATCAGCCCCAGCATTTT.

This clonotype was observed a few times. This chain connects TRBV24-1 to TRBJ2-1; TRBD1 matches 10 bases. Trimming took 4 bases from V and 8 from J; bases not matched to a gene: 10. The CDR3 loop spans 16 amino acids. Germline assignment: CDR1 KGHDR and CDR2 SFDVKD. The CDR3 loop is CATSEPPGQGRDEQFF. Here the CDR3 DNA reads TGTGCCACCAGTGAGCCACCGGGACAGGGGCGGGATGAGCAGTTCTTC.

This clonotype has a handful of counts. CDR3 nucleotide sequence: TGTGCCATCAGTACTAGCGGGAGAATGTTGCCGTCTGAGCAGTACTTC. This encodes CAISTSGRMLPSEQYF. The chain uses TRBV10-3 and TRBJ2-7, with TRBD2 matching over 11 bases. The CDR3 length is 16 residues. Germline trimming cut 5 bases from V and 7 bases from J; bases unmatched to any gene: 13. The germline CDR1 and CDR2 sequences are ENHRY and SYGVKD.

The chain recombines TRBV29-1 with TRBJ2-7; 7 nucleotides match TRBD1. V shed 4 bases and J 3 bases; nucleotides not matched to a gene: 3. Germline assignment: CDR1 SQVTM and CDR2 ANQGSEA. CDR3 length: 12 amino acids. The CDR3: CSVVQGNYEQYF. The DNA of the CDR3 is TGCAGCGTTGTACAGGGGAACTACGAGCAGTACTTC.

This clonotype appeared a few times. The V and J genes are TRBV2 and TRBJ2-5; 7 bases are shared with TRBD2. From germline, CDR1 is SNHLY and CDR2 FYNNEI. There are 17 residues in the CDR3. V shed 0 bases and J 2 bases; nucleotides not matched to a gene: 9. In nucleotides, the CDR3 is TGTGCCAGCAGTGAAGCGCTTCTCGGGGGACTACAAGAGACCCAGTACTTC. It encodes CASSEALLGGLQETQYF.

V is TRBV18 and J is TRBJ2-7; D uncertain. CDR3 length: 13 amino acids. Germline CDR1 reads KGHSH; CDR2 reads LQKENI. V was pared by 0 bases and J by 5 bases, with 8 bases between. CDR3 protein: CASSPPGWNEQYF. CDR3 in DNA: TGTGCCAGCTCACCACCCGGGTGGAACGAGCAGTACTTC.

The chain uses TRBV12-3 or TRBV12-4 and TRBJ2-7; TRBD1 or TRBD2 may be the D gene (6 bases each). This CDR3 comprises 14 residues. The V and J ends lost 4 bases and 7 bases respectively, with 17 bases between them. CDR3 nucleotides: TGTGCCAGCAGTTGGGGGCCGCGGGGAACGGAGCAGTACTTC. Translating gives CASSWGPRGTEQYF.

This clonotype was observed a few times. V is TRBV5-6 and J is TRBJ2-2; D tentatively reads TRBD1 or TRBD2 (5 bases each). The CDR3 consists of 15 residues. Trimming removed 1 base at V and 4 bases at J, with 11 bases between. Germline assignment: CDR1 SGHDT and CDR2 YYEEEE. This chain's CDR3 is CASSLHGARTGELFF. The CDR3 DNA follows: TGTGCCAGCAGCTTGCACGGGGCTCGCACCGGGGAGCTGTTTTTT.

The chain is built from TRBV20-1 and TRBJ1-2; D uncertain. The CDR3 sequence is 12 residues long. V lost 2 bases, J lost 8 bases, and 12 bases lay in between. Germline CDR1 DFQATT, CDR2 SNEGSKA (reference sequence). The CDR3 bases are TGCAGTGCTAGACCCCCCGGGGAAGGCTACACCTTC. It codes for CSARPPGEGYTF.

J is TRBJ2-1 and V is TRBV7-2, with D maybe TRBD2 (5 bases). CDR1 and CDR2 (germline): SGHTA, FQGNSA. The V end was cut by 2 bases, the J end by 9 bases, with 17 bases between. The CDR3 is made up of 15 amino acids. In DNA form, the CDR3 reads TGTGCCAGCAGCTTAACGGCTCGGACTCCCACTGAGCAGTTCTTC. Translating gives CASSLTARTPTEQFF.

The CDR3 DNA reads as TGTGCCATCAGTGAGGGGGACAGGGTATCAGATACGCAGTATTTT. It yields the protein CAISEGDRVSDTQYF. V usage is TRBV10-3 and J usage is TRBJ2-3, with TRBD1 identical over 9 bases. The germline V gene has CDR1 ENHRY and CDR2 SYGVKD. The CDR3 has 15 amino acids. J lost 4 bases, V lost 2 bases, and 4 bases had no gene match.

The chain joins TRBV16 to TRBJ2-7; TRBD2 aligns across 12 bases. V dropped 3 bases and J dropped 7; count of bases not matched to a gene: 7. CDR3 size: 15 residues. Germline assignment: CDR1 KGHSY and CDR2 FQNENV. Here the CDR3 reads CASSHLAGGPGEQYF. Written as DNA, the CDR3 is TGTGCCAGCAGCCATCTAGCGGGAGGGCCTGGGGAGCAGTACTTC.

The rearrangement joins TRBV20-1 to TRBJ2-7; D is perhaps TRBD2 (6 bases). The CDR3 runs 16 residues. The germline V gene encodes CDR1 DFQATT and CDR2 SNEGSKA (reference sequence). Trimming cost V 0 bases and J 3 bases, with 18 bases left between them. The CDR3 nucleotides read TGCAGTGCTAGAGATCTTTGGGGGGAGAGGGACTACGAGCAGTACTTC. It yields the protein CSARDLWGERDYEQYF.

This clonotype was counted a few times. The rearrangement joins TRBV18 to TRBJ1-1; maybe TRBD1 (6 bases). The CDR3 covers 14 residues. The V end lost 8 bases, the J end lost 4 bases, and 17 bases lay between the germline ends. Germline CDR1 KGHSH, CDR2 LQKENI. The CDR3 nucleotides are TGTGCCAGCACACAGGGTGCCGTGGGCACTGAAGCTTTCTTT. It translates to CASTQGAVGTEAFF.

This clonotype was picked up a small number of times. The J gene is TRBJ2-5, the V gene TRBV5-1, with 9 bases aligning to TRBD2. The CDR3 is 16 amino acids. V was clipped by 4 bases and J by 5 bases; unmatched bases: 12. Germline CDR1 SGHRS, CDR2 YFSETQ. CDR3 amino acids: CASSQIMREGRETQYF. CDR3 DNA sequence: TGCGCCAGCAGCCAGATCATGCGGGAGGGCCGGGAGACCCAGTACTTC.

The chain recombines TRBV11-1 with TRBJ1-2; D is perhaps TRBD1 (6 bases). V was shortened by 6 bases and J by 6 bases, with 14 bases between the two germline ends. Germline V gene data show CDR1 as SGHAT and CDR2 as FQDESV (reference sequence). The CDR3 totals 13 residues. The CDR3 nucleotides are TGTGCCAGCAGTTCAAACAGGGACCATGGCTACACCTTC. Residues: CASSSNRDHGYTF.

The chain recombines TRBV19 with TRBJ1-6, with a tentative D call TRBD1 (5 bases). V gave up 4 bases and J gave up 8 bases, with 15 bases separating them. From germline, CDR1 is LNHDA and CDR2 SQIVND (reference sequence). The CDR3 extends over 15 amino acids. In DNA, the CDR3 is TGTGCCAGTAGTACGGGACTTATACGAGATTCACCCCTCCACTTT. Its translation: CASSTGLIRDSPLHF. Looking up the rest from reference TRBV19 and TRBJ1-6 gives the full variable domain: DGGITQSPKYLFRKEGQNVTLSCEQNLNHDAMYWYRQDPGQGLRLIYYSQIVNDFQKGDIAEGYSVSREKKESFPLTVTSAQKNPTAFYLCASSTGLIRDSPLHFGNGTRLTVT.

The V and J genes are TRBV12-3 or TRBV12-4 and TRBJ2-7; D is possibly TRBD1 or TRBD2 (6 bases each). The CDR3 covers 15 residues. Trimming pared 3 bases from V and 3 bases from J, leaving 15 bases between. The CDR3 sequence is CASSFGGPPLYEQYF. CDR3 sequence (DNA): TGTGCCAGCAGTTTTGGGGGGCCCCCCCTCTACGAGCAGTACTTC.

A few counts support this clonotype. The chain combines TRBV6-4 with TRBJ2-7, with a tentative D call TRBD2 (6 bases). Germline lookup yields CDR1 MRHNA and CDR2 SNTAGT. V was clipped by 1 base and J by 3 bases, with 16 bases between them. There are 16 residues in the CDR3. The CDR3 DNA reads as TGTGCCAGCAGTGACTTGGGACTCAATACCGTCTACGAGCAGTACTTC. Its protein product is CASSDLGLNTVYEQYF.

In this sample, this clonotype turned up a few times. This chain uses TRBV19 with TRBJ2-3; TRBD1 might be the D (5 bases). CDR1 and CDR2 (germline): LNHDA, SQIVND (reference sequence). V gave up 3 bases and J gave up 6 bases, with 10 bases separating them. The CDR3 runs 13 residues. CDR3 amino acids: CASSISGADTQYF. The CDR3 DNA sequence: TGTGCCAGTAGTATTTCTGGGGCCGATACGCAGTATTTT.

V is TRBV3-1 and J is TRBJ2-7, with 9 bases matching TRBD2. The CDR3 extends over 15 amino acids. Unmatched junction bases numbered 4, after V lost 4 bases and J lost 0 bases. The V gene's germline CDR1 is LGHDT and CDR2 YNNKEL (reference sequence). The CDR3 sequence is CASSLAGAVSYEQYF. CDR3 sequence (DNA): TGTGCCAGCAGCCTAGCGGGGGCCGTCTCCTACGAGCAGTACTTC.

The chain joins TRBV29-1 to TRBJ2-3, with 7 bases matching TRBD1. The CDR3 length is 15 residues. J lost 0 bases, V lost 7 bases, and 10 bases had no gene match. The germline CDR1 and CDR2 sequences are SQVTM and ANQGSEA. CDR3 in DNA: TGCAGCGCCAATCCGGGGACAGACAGCACAGATACGCAGTATTTT. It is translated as CSANPGTDSTDTQYF.

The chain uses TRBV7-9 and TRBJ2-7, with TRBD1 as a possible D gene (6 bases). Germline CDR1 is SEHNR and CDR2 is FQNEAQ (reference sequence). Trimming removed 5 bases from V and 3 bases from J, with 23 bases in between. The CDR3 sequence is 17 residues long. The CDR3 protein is CASSNTGVGDIGYEQYF. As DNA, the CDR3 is TGTGCCAGCAGCAACACTGGGGTGGGGGACATCGGCTACGAGCAGTACTTC.

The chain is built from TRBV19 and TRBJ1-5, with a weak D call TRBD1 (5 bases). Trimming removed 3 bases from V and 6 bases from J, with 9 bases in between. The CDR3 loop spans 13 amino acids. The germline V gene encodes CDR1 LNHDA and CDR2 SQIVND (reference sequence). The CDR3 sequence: CASSIQGRQPQHF. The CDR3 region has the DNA TGTGCCAGTAGTATTCAGGGCCGTCAGCCCCAGCATTTT. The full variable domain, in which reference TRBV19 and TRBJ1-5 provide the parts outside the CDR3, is DGGITQSPKYLFRKEGQNVTLSCEQNLNHDAMYWYRQDPGQGLRLIYYSQIVNDFQKGDIAEGYSVSREKKESFPLTVTSAQKNPTAFYLCASSIQGRQPQHFGDGTRLSIL.